One and the same sample provided the 32 T cell receptor beta chains below, sequenced in a study of T-cell memory formation after mild COVID-19 (TCRdb year 2021). To prepare the library, 5' RACE was applied. The listed sequencing device is Illumina NovaSeq 6000. TCRdb reworked the public reads: Q25 trimming with fastp, MiXCR clone assembly, productive beta chains retained. Each CDR3 protein gets just one entry, which takes the most common genes and DNA from the rows behind it. In this sample the table shows fewer than 450,000 distinct CDR3 sequences, 20% to 25% of which occur a single time. Together, the top ten hold 7% to 9.5% of the sample. The sample taken for sequencing was PBMCs or a T cell subset sorted from them (not recorded which). The source of these receptors is an adult woman who had mild COVID-19 (a few samples of this study predate the infection). The sample titles of this study are shuffled in the database, so cell type and time point are left out; the donor was told from shared clones.

The chain couples TRBV7-9 to TRBJ1-1; D perhaps matches TRBD1 (5 bases). Germline V gene data show CDR1 as SEHNR and CDR2 as FQNEAQ (reference sequence). The CDR3 has 14 amino acids. Trimming removed 1 base from V and 4 bases from J, with 10 bases in between. CDR3 DNA: TGTGCCAGCAGCTTAGAGCTGGGACGCACTGAAGCTTTCTTT. Translated: CASSLELGRTEAFF. The full variable domain, with the rest looked up from reference TRBV7-9 and TRBJ1-1, is DTGVSQNPRHKITKRGQNVTFRCDPISEHNRLYWYRQTLGQGPEFLTYFQNEAQLEKSRLLSDRFSAERPKGSFSTLEIQRTEQGDSAMYLCASSLELGRTEAFFGQGTRLTVV.

This clonotype was picked up a small number of times. The CDR3 sequence: CASKLGGVSTDTQYF. DNA of the CDR3: TGCGCCAGCAAACTAGGCGGGGTTAGCACAGATACGCAGTATTTT. The gene calls are TRBV5-1 and TRBJ2-3, with a tentative D call TRBD2 (6 bases). The V end lost 6 bases, the J end lost 0 bases, and 14 bases lay between the germline ends. This CDR3 has 15 amino acids. CDR1 is SGHRS, CDR2 YFSETQ, per germline.

The chain is built from TRBV5-1 and TRBJ1-1, with TRBD1 as a possible D gene (5 bases). CDR3 length: 17 residues. V lost 4 bases, J lost 1 base, and 20 bases lay in between. CDR1 is SGHRS, CDR2 YFSETQ, per germline. The CDR3 region has the DNA TGCGCCAGCAGCATGGGGCCAGTCTCTTCATCGAACACTGAAGCTTTCTTT. Translating gives CASSMGPVSSSNTEAFF.

This clonotype has a handful of counts. The gene calls are TRBV18 and TRBJ2-7; TRBD1 matches at 9 bases. The CDR3 has 15 residues. The V gene's germline CDR1 is KGHSH and CDR2 LQKENI. V shed 6 bases, J shed 4 bases, and the junction held 10 bases outside the gene matches. Written as DNA, the CDR3 is TGTGCCAGCTCGTTTACCGGGACAGGGTTTTACGAGCAGTACTTC. It codes for CASSFTGTGFYEQYF.

The V gene is TRBV6-4, the J gene TRBJ2-3; 8 bases line up with TRBD2. With 6 bases clipped from V and 3 bases from J, the junction kept 8 bases outside the gene matches. CDR3 size: 15 residues. Germline V CDR1 and CDR2: MRHNA, SNTAGT. CDR3: CASSPGGAETDTQYF. CDR3 DNA sequence: TGTGCCAGCAGCCCCGGGGGGGCCGAGACAGATACGCAGTATTTT.

The chain couples TRBV12-3 or TRBV12-4 to TRBJ2-7; 9 bases match TRBD1. The length of the CDR3 is 13 residues. V shed 6 bases, J shed 5 bases, and the junction held 5 bases outside the gene matches. In DNA form, the CDR3 reads TGTGCCAGCAGCCCCGGGACAGGGAACGAGCAGTACTTC. This translates into CASSPGTGNEQYF.

A few counts support this clonotype. V and J are TRBV5-1 and TRBJ1-1; perhaps TRBD1 as D (6 bases). Germline lookup yields CDR1 SGHRS and CDR2 YFSETQ. This CDR3 is 13 amino acids long. With 0 bases removed from V and 11 bases from J, the gap between germline ends came to 14 bases. The CDR3 here is CASSLEVTGSAFF. In DNA, the CDR3 is TGCGCCAGCAGCTTGGAAGTGACAGGTTCTGCTTTCTTT. The whole variable domain, filled in from reference TRBV5-1 and TRBJ1-1, reads KAGVTQTPRYLIKTRGQQVTLSCSPISGHRSVSWYQQTPGQGLQFLFEYFSETQRNKGNFPGRFSGRQFSNSRSEMNVSTLELGDSALYLCASSLEVTGSAFFGQGTRLTVV.

The rearrangement uses TRBV18 and TRBJ1-1, with 8 positions matching TRBD1. J lost 0 bases, V lost 2 bases, and 8 bases had no gene match. The CDR3 runs to 17 residues. Germline V lookup: CDR1 KGHSH, CDR2 LQKENI. The CDR3 here is CASSPWTGRGMNTEAFF. The DNA of the CDR3 is TGTGCCAGCTCACCATGGACAGGGAGAGGCATGAACACTGAAGCTTTCTTT.

The V and J genes are TRBV15 and TRBJ1-2; D might be TRBD1 (6 bases). The length of the CDR3 is 13 residues. The V gene's germline CDR1 is LNHNV and CDR2 YYDKDF (reference sequence). Trimming cost V 8 bases and J 4 bases, with 14 bases left between them. CDR3 protein: CATGTGMVYGYTF. CDR3 sequence (DNA): TGTGCCACCGGCACAGGGATGGTCTATGGCTACACCTTC.

The chain links TRBV9 to TRBJ2-7; 11 nucleotides align to TRBD2. CDR1 is SGDLS and CDR2 is YYNGEE in the germline V gene. This CDR3 comprises 12 residues. Germline trimming cut 7 bases from V and 8 bases from J; bases unmatched to any gene: 5. The CDR3 sequence: CASRGTSGQQYF. DNA of the CDR3: TGTGCCAGCCGAGGGACTAGCGGCCAGCAGTACTTC.

This clonotype came up a few times. The chain joins TRBV7-3 to TRBJ2-3; the match to TRBD2 covers 8 bases. The ends lost 5 bases at V and 5 bases at J; junction bases unmatched: 9. The CDR3 totals 15 residues. The germline CDR1 and CDR2 sequences are SGHTA and FQGTGA. CDR3 bases: TGTGCCAGCAGCCCAGGTCAGCGGGGGAGAGATACGCAGTATTTT. Translation: CASSPGQRGRDTQYF.

This clonotype was seen more than once but under ten times. The chain is built from TRBV7-9 and TRBJ2-7; TRBD1 aligns across 9 bases. Germline trimming cut 2 bases from V and 2 bases from J; bases unmatched to any gene: 13. CDR3 length: 18 residues. Germline CDR1 SEHNR, CDR2 FQNEAQ (reference sequence). CDR3 sequence (DNA): TGTGCCAGCAGCTTACTACTCCAGACAGGGGGTTTCCCCTACGAGCAGTACTTC. It specifies CASSLLLQTGGFPYEQYF.

This chain uses TRBV6-2 or TRBV6-3 with TRBJ1-4; TRBD1 matches 8 bases. CDR3 length equals 19 residues. Germline V gene lookup returns CDR1 MNHEY and CDR2 SVGEGT. V shed 0 bases, J shed 8 bases, and the junction held 17 bases outside the gene matches. In DNA form, the CDR3 reads TGTGCCAGCAGTTACTCGAAAGGAGTCAGGGGGCGCGGACGGGAAAAACTGTTTTTT. Its translation is CASSYSKGVRGRGREKLFF.

J is TRBJ2-7 and V is TRBV11-1; 8 bases are a match to TRBD2. The ends lost 2 bases at V and 0 bases at J; junction bases unmatched: 6. Germline V CDR1 and CDR2: SGHAT, FQDESV (reference sequence). The CDR3 consists of 16 residues. The CDR3 DNA sequence: TGTGCCAGCAGCTTAAATAGCGGGGTCAGCTCCTACGAGCAGTACTTC. Translated: CASSLNSGVSSYEQYF.

The V call is TRBV7-2, the J call TRBJ2-4; maybe TRBD1 (6 bases). Germline V gene sequence: CDR1 SGHTA, CDR2 FQGNSA. The CDR3 totals 15 residues. V was shortened by 4 bases and J by 4 bases, with 14 bases between the two germline ends. The CDR3 DNA is TGTGCCAGCAGCTCTTCGAGGGACATAAAAAACATTCAGTACTTC. It encodes CASSSSRDIKNIQYF.

This chain links TRBV27 with TRBJ1-1; TRBD1 is a possible D gene (5 bases). The CDR3 has 15 amino acids. Germline V gene lookup returns CDR1 MNHEY and CDR2 SMNVEV (reference sequence). V dropped 0 bases and J dropped 3 bases, with 11 bases sitting between them. The CDR3 DNA is TGTGCCAGCAGTTTATCGGCGACAGCCTACACTGAAGCTTTCTTT. Amino acids: CASSLSATAYTEAFF.

This clonotype was detected a few times. The V gene is TRBV5-1, the J gene TRBJ2-1; 7 bases are a match to TRBD1. The CDR3 contains 15 residues. Germline V gene lookup returns CDR1 SGHRS and CDR2 YFSETQ. Trimming at V came to 0 bases and at J to 5 bases, leaving 5 bases not matched to a gene. CDR3 region: CASSLGDRENNEQFF. The DNA of the CDR3 is TGCGCCAGCAGCTTGGGTGACAGGGAAAACAATGAGCAGTTCTTC. Variable domain in full (rest from reference TRBV5-1 and TRBJ2-1): KAGVTQTPRYLIKTRGQQVTLSCSPISGHRSVSWYQQTPGQGLQFLFEYFSETQRNKGNFPGRFSGRQFSNSRSEMNVSTLELGDSALYLCASSLGDRENNEQFFGPGTRLTVL.

The J gene is TRBJ1-1, the V gene TRBV11-3, with D unresolved. The germline CDR1 and CDR2 sequences are SGHNT and YENEEA. The CDR3 loop spans 16 amino acids. Trimming left V 1 base short and J 4 bases short, with 16 bases between. CDR3 coding DNA: TGTGCCAGCAGCTTAGTGTCTTCCGGCGGTGGCACTGAAGCTTTCTTT. Protein sequence: CASSLVSSGGGTEAFF.

The V and J genes are TRBV6-5 and TRBJ1-4; D not certain. The V and J ends lost 2 bases and 5 bases respectively, with 9 bases between them. Per the germline V gene, CDR1 is MNHEY and CDR2 is SVGAGI. This CDR3 has 14 residues. DNA for the CDR3: TGTGCCAGCAGTTACGGGAGGCTGAATGAAAAACTGTTTTTT. Its translation: CASSYGRLNEKLFF.

This clonotype has at least ten counts. V and J are TRBV12-3 or TRBV12-4 and TRBJ2-3, with D uncertain. CDR3 size: 12 residues. Trimming took off 5 bases at V and 5 bases at J, with 8 bases between the two ends. In nucleotides, the CDR3 is TGTGCCAGCAGTCCTGGGGTAGATACGCAGTATTTT. This encodes CASSPGVDTQYF.

This clonotype has a handful of counts. V is TRBV5-1 and J is TRBJ2-1; 12 positions agree with TRBD2. After removal of 0 bases from V and 10 bases from J, the junction contained 11 bases not matched to a gene. Germline lookup yields CDR1 SGHRS and CDR2 YFSETQ. This CDR3 spans 17 amino acids. The CDR3 DNA sequence: TGCGCCAGCAGCTTGGGTGTCCTAGCGGGGGGGCCCGAGGAGCAGTTCTTC. It codes for CASSLGVLAGGPEEQFF.

The chain couples TRBV12-3 or TRBV12-4 to TRBJ2-2; the D gene is possibly TRBD1 (5 bases). Trimming stripped 5 bases from V and 0 bases from J, with 13 bases between. CDR3 length: 16 residues. CDR3 in DNA: TGTGCCAGCAGTCCCGCCCCAGGGCCGAACACCGGGGAGCTGTTTTTT. It yields the protein CASSPAPGPNTGELFF.

The chain combines TRBV12-3 or TRBV12-4 with TRBJ1-1, with 7 bases matching TRBD1. The CDR3 contains 15 residues. The trim removed 6 bases at V and 5 bases at J, leaving 12 bases unmatched. CDR3 residues: CASSSGQAMRTEAFF. In nucleotides, the CDR3 is TGTGCCAGCAGCTCCGGACAGGCTATGAGGACTGAAGCTTTCTTT.

The chain combines TRBV9 with TRBJ1-4; D possibly corresponds to TRBD1 (5 bases). The CDR3 is 15 amino acids. CDR1 is SGDLS and CDR2 is YYNGEE in the germline V gene. V was shortened by 4 bases and J by 5 bases, with 15 bases between the two germline ends. CDR3 sequence reads: CASSTATGENEKLFF. For the CDR3, the DNA is TGTGCCAGCAGCACCGCTACGGGGGAGAATGAAAAACTGTTTTTT. The full variable domain, its missing parts supplied by reference TRBV9 and TRBJ1-4, is DSGVTQTPKHLITATGQRVTLRCSPRSGDLSVYWYQQSLDQGLQFLIQYYNGEERAKGNILERFSAQQFPDLHSELNLSSLELGDSALYFCASSTATGENEKLFFGSGTQLSVL.

This clonotype occurred a few times. The J gene is TRBJ2-1, the V gene TRBV24-1; possibly TRBD2 for D (5 bases). This CDR3 region has 16 residues. The V end was cut by 3 bases, the J end by 5 bases, with 16 bases between. The germline V gene has CDR1 KGHDR and CDR2 SFDVKD. The CDR3 loop reads CATSDPPGADHNEQFF. CDR3 DNA: TGTGCCACCAGTGATCCACCTGGAGCGGATCACAATGAGCAGTTCTTC.

This clonotype was seen more than once but under ten times. This rearrangement joins TRBV7-3 to TRBJ2-3, with no clear D. This CDR3 is built from 13 residues. The germline V gene encodes CDR1 SGHTA and CDR2 FQGTGA. Between the trimmed V and J ends, which lost 2 bases and 6 bases, there was a span of 9 bases. The CDR3 is CASSLPSLDTQYF. CDR3 sequence (DNA): TGTGCCAGCAGCTTACCATCGCTTGATACGCAGTATTTT.

This clonotype occurred a few times. V usage is TRBV7-9 and J usage is TRBJ2-7, with D possibly matching TRBD2 (5 bases). Germline V gene data show CDR1 as SEHNR and CDR2 as FQNEAQ (reference sequence). Trimming pared 5 bases from V and 0 bases from J, leaving 11 bases between. The CDR3 is 14 amino acids. The CDR3 bases are TGTGCCAGCAGCCCAGGACTGCGCTCCTACGAGCAGTACTTC. It translates to CASSPGLRSYEQYF.

This clonotype has a count of ten or more. The chain links TRBV20-1 to TRBJ2-3; 9 bases are a match to TRBD2. V trimming: 3 bases; J trimming: 4 bases; junction bases outside the gene matches: 5. The CDR3 spans 14 residues. Germline CDR1 reads DFQATT; CDR2 reads SNEGSKA (reference sequence). This CDR3 is CSASGTSGPDTQYF. Written as DNA, the CDR3 is TGCAGTGCTAGTGGCACTAGCGGGCCAGATACGCAGTATTTT.

In this sample, this clonotype turned up a few times. This rearrangement joins TRBV7-9 to TRBJ1-2; 8 bases are shared with TRBD1. This CDR3 region has 13 residues. Germline CDR1 reads SEHNR; CDR2 reads FQNEAQ (reference sequence). V was pared by 5 bases and J by 10 bases, with 9 bases of the junction left unmatched. DNA of the CDR3: TGTGCCAGCAGCCAGGGGGCAGGAGATGTCTACACCTTC. Its translation is CASSQGAGDVYTF. Supplemented by reference TRBV7-9 and TRBJ1-2, the full variable domain reads DTGVSQNPRHKITKRGQNVTFRCDPISEHNRLYWYRQTLGQGPEFLTYFQNEAQLEKSRLLSDRFSAERPKGSFSTLEIQRTEQGDSAMYLCASSQGAGDVYTFGSGTRLTVV.

The chain combines TRBV7-3 with TRBJ2-6; D not resolved. Trimming took off 3 bases at V and 1 base at J, with 13 bases between the two ends. This CDR3 is built from 17 residues. Germline V gives CDR1 SGHTA, CDR2 FQGTGA. The CDR3 DNA reads TGTGCCAGCAGCTTTTCGAGGACCCGATCTGGGGCCAACGTCCTGACTTTC. Translating gives CASSFSRTRSGANVLTF.

The V gene is TRBV18, the J gene TRBJ1-1, with a possible D match to TRBD1 (5 bases). Germline CDR1 KGHSH, CDR2 LQKENI. V was cut by 6 bases and J by 3 bases, with 14 bases left in between. This CDR3 has 14 amino acids. The CDR3 region is CASSTQGRDTEAFF. CDR3 in DNA: TGTGCCAGCTCCACTCAGGGTAGGGACACTGAAGCTTTCTTT.

In its sample, this clonotype was seen a few times. The chain joins TRBV20-1 to TRBJ2-1; 9 positions agree with TRBD2. There are 18 residues in the CDR3. V lost 4 bases, J lost 8 bases, and 21 bases stayed unmatched. The germline CDR1 and CDR2 sequences are DFQATT and SNEGSKA (reference sequence). The CDR3 protein is CSATELGPLAGRTYEQFF. CDR3 coding DNA: TGCAGTGCTACAGAGTTGGGCCCACTAGCGGGCCGGACCTATGAGCAGTTCTTC.